One sample yielded the 11 T cell receptor beta chains listed below, sequenced in a study of Ad26.COV2.S vaccination and SARS-CoV-2 variants (dated by TCRdb to the early 2020s). Library preparation was by the immunoSEQ multiplex PCR assay. The table was pulled from immuneACCESS by TCRdb, which kept in-frame rearrangements only. Such tables lose some clones; where checked, under half of the loss comes from unresolved V genes, and the rest has no known cause. The sample records approximately 480,000 clones, 87% of which are singletons. The ten most abundant clones make up around 13% of the sample. This sample's treatment or condition label indicates: about 20 received Ad26.COV2.S at low or high dose, single or two shots; several received placebo; per-sample allocation not given. For vaccine and placebo recipients, repertoires were sequenced using samples collected on day 63 after the first injection.

The starting material was peripheral blood, obtained in a trial of Ad26.COV2.S vaccine versus placebo. These receptors came from a person between 18 and 65 years old who received the Ad26.COV2.S COVID-19 vaccine or a placebo.

This clone was counted ten times or more. The rearrangement links TRBV5-6 to TRBJ1-2, with D uncertain. Trimming stripped 4 bases from V and 1 base from J, with 20 bases between. The CDR3 sequence is 17 residues long. The germline CDR1 and CDR2 sequences are SGHDT and YYEEEE. CDR3 coding DNA: TGTGCCAGCAGCCGGCCCACCGGCAGCCAGGTTAACTATGGCTACACCTTC. It codes for CASSRPTGSQVNYGYTF.

V usage is TRBV4-2 and J usage is TRBJ2-5; 13 bases map to TRBD2. V shed 4 bases, J shed 0 bases, and the junction held 2 bases outside the gene matches. The V gene's germline CDR1 is LGHNA and CDR2 YNFKEQ. The CDR3 runs 16 residues. The CDR3: CASSPGLAGDQETQYF. CDR3 DNA sequence: TGTGCCAGCAGCCCCGGACTAGCGGGAGACCAAGAGACCCAGTACTTC.

This sequence joins TRBV21-1 and TRBJ1-6; TRBD1, the table's D call, lacks a check against the DNA. TRBV21-1 counts as a pseudogene. This CDR3 is built from 18 residues. In DNA, the CDR3 is TGTGCCAGCAGCAGCGCCCTCAGGGGAGACAGGTCAAGGTCACCCCTCCACTTT. Encoded protein: CASSSALRGDRSRSPLHF.

The chain employs TRBV7-8 and TRBJ1-4, with D uncertain. The germline V gene encodes CDR1 SGHVS and CDR2 FQNEAQ. V lost 5 bases and J 0 bases, leaving 10 bases between the germline ends. This CDR3 spans 15 amino acids. This CDR3 is CASSPGSSTNEKLFF. The CDR3, as DNA: TGTGCCAGCAGCCCCGGTTCATCAACTAATGAAAAACTGTTTTTT.

The chain combines TRBV4-3 with TRBJ2-3; D may be TRBD1 (6 bases). Germline loops: CDR1 LGHNA, CDR2 YSLEER. This CDR3 contains 15 residues. Trimming shortened V by 1 base and J by 5 bases, and 13 bases separated the two germline ends. CDR3: CASSQGRDNQDTQYF. In DNA form, the CDR3 reads TGCGCCAGCAGCCAAGGTCGGGACAACCAAGATACGCAGTATTTT.

In regard to this clone: Other nucleotide sequences from this sample produce the same CDR3. The V call is TRBV24-1, the J call TRBJ2-2, with D hard to call. V gave up 0 bases and J gave up 0 bases, with 7 bases separating them. The CDR3 has 16 amino acids. Germline V CDR1 and CDR2: KGHDR, SFDVKD. Here the CDR3 reads CATSDLGGTNTGELFF. CDR3 bases: TGTGCCACCAGTGATTTGGGCGGAACGAACACCGGGGAGCTGTTTTTT.

This chain joins TRBV9 and TRBJ2-1, with a tentative D call TRBD2 (6 bases). Germline V lookup: CDR1 SGDLS, CDR2 YYNGEE. Trimming cost V 0 bases and J 9 bases, with 16 bases left between them. This CDR3 is built from 15 residues. The CDR3 nucleotides are TGTGCCAGCAGCGTAGTGTTTAGGGGAGGAGGTGAGCAGTTCTTC. This codes for CASSVVFRGGGEQFF.

The chain uses TRBV20-1 and TRBJ2-7; a weak D match, TRBD2 (5 bases). Trimming cost V 3 bases and J 3 bases, with 9 bases left between them. Germline CDR1 is DFQATT and CDR2 is SNEGSKA (reference sequence). The CDR3 is 12 amino acids. The CDR3 coding sequence is TGCAGTGCTAGTCGAACTAGCTACGAGCAGTACTTC. This translates into CSASRTSYEQYF.

The chain joins TRBV24-1 to TRBJ2-3, with a weak D call TRBD1 (6 bases). CDR3 length: 15 amino acids. Trimming removed 4 bases at V and 2 bases at J, with 12 bases between. Germline V gene lookup returns CDR1 KGHDR and CDR2 SFDVKD. This CDR3 is CATSDLGQHTDTQYF. DNA of the CDR3: TGTGCCACCAGTGACCTTGGACAGCACACAGATACGCAGTATTTT.

The chain uses TRBV28 and TRBJ2-7; 9 nucleotides agree with TRBD1. Germline-derived CDR1 and CDR2 are MDHEN and SYDVKM. This CDR3 has 15 residues. V dropped 4 bases and J dropped 2; count of bases not matched to a gene: 6. The CDR3 sequence is CASSSPRDRAYEQYF. In nucleotides, the CDR3 is TGTGCCAGCAGTTCGCCCCGGGACAGGGCCTACGAGCAGTACTTC.

The chain joins TRBV2 to TRBJ2-7; TRBD2 might be the D (5 bases). Trimming left V 6 bases short and J 9 bases short, with 15 bases between. The CDR3 is made up of 12 amino acids. Germline-derived CDR1 and CDR2 are SNHLY and FYNNEI. CDR3 sequence (DNA): TGTGCCAGCAGCCCCTCCCCCGGGGTGCAGTACTTC. Protein sequence: CASSPSPGVQYF.